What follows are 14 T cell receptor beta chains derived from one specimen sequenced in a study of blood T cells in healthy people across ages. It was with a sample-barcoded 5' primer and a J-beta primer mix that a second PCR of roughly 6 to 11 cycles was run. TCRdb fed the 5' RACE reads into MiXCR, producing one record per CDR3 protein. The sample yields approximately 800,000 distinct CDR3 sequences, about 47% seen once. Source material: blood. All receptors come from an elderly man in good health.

The CDR3 reads CASSLGLALYNEQFF. CDR3 bases: TGTGCCAGCAGCTTAGGACTAGCGCTATACAATGAGCAGTTCTTC. The rearrangement joins TRBV7-9 to TRBJ2-1, with 8 bases matching TRBD2. This CDR3 has 15 residues. Germline CDR1 and CDR2: SEHNR and FQNEAQ (reference sequence). V shed 1 base and J 4 bases; nucleotides not matched to a gene: 3.

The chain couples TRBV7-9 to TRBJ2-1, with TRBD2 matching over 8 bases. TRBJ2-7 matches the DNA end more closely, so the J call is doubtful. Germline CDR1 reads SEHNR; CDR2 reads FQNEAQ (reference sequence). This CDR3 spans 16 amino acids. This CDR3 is CASSPVSGSSYNEQYF. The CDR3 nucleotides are TGTGCCAGCAGCCCGGTGAGCGGGAGCTCCTACAATGAGCAGTACTTC.

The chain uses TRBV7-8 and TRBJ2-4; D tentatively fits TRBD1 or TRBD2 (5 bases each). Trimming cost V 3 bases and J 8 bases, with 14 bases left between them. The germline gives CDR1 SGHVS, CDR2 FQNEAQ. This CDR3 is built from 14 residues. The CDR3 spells CASSFEGLSDIQYF. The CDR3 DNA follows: TGTGCCAGCAGCTTCGAGGGGCTGTCTGACATTCAGTACTTC.

The CDR3 here is CASGPWDSYTF. The CDR3, as DNA: TGTGCCAGCGGCCCGTGGGACAGCTACACCTTC. J is TRBJ1-2 and V is TRBV12-3 or TRBV12-4; D may be TRBD1 (6 bases). This CDR3 is 11 amino acids long. V was shortened by 8 bases and J by 9 bases, with 13 bases between the two germline ends.

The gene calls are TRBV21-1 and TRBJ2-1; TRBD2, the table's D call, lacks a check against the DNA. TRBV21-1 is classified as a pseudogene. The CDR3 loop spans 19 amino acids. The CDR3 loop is CASSKAGGRRAGRHNEQFF. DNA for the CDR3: TGTGCCAGCAGCAAAGCGGGGGGGAGGCGTGCTGGGCGGCACAATGAGCAGTTCTTC.

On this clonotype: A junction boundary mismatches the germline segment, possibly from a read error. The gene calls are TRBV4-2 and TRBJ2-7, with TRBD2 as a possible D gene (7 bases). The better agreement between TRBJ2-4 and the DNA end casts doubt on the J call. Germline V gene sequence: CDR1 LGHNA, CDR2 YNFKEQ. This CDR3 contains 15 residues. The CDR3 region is CTSSQEAGQRNIQYF. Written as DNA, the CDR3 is TGTACCAGCAGCCAAGAAGCGGGACAAAGAAACATTCAGTACTTC.

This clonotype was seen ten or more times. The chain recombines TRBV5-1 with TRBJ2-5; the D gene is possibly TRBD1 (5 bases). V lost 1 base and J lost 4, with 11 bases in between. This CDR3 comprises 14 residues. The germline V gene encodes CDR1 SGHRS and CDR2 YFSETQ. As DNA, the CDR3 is TGCGCCAGCAGCTTGCAGGGTACTGTAGAGACCCAGTACTTC. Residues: CASSLQGTVETQYF.

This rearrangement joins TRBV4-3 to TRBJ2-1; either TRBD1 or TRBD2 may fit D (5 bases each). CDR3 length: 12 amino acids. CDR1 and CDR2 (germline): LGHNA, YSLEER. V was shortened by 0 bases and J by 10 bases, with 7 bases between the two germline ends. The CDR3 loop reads CASSQDWGEQFF. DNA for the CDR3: TGCGCCAGCAGCCAAGATTGGGGGGAGCAGTTCTTC.

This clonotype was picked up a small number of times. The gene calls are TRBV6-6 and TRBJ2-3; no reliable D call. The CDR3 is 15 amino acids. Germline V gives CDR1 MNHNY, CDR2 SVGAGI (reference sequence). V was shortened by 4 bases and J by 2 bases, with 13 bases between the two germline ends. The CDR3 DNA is TGTGCCAGCAGTTCCACGGACGGGCCCACAGATACGCAGTATTTT. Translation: CASSSTDGPTDTQYF.

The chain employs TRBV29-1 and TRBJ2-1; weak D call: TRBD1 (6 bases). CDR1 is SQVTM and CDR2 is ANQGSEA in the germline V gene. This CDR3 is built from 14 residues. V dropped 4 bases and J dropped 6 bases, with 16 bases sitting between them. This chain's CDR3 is CSVVVRQGGNEQFF. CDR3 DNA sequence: TGCAGCGTTGTTGTGAGACAAGGGGGCAATGAGCAGTTCTTC.

In DNA form, the CDR3 reads TGTGCCAGCAGCTTCCCCGCGGGAGCCTCCTACAATGAGCAGTTCTTC. This encodes CASSFPAGASYNEQFF. The chain employs TRBV7-2 and TRBJ2-1; 7 bases align to TRBD2. The germline V gene encodes CDR1 SGHTA and CDR2 FQGNSA. The V gene end was trimmed by 3 bases and the J gene end by 0 bases; junction bases not matched to a gene: 5. CDR3 size: 16 residues.

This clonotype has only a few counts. As DNA, the CDR3 is TGTGCCAGCAGCCCCGGGACAGGGGCCCACTACGAGCAGTACTTC. Translation: CASSPGTGAHYEQYF. The genes are TRBV5-6 and TRBJ2-7; 10 nucleotides line up with TRBD1. The CDR3 spans 15 residues. From germline, CDR1 is SGHDT and CDR2 YYEEEE. V was clipped by 4 bases and J by 3 bases; unmatched bases: 7.

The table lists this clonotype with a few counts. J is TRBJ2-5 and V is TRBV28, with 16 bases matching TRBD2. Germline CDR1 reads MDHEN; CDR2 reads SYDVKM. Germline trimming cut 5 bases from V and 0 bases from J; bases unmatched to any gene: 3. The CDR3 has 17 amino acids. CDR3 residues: CASSPGLAGGDQETQYF. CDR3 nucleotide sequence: TGTGCCAGCAGTCCGGGACTAGCGGGAGGGGACCAAGAGACCCAGTACTTC.

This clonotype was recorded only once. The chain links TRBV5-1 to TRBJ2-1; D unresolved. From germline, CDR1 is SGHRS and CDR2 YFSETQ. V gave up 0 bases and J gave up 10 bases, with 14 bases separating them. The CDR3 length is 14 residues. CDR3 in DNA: TGCGCCAGCAGCTTGGATCCGGATATGGGGGAGCAGTTCTTC. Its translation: CASSLDPDMGEQFF.